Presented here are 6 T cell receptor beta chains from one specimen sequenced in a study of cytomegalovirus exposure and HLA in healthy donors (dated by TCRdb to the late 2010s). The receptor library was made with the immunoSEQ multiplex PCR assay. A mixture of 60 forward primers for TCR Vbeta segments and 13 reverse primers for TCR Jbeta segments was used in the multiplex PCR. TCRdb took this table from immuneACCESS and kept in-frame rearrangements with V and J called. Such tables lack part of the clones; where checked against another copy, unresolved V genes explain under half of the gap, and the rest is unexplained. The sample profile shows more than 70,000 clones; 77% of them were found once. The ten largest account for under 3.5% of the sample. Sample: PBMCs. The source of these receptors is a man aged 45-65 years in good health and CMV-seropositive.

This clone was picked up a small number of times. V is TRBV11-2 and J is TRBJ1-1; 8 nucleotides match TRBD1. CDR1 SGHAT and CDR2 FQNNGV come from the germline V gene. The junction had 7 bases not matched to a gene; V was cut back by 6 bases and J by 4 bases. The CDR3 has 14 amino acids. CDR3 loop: CASRQGAERTEAFF. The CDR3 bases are TGTGCCAGCAGGCAGGGGGCTGAACGCACTGAAGCTTTCTTT.

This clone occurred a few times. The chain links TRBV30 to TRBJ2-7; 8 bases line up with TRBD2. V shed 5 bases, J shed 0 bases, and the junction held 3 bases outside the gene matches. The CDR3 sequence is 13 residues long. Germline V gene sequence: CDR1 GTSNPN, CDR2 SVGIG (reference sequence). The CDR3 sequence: CAWGSGSSYEQYF. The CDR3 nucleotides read TGTGCCTGGGGGAGCGGGAGCTCCTACGAGCAGTACTTC.

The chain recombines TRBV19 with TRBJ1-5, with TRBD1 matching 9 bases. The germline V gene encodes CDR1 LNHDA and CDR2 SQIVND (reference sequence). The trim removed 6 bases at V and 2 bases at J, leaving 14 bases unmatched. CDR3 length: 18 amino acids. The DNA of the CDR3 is TGTGCCAGTAGCTACCGACAGGGGGGAAACAAGGGCAATCAGCCCCAGCATTTT. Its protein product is CASSYRQGGNKGNQPQHF. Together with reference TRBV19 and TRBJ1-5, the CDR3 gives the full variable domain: DGGITQSPKYLFRKEGQNVTLSCEQNLNHDAMYWYRQDPGQGLRLIYYSQIVNDFQKGDIAEGYSVSREKKESFPLTVTSAQKNPTAFYLCASSYRQGGNKGNQPQHFGDGTRLSIL.

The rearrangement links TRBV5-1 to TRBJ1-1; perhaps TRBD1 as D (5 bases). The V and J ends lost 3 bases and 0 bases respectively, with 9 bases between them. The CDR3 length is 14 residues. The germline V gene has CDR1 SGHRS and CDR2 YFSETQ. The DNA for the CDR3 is TGCGCCAGCAGCTCAGGGACTATGAACACTGAAGCTTTCTTT. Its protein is CASSSGTMNTEAFF.

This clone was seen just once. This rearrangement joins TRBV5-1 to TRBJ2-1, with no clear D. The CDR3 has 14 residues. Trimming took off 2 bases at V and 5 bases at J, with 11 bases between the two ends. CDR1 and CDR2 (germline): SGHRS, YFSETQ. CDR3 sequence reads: CASSFDGRNNEQFF. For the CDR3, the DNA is TGCGCCAGCAGCTTCGATGGGCGAAACAATGAGCAGTTCTTC.

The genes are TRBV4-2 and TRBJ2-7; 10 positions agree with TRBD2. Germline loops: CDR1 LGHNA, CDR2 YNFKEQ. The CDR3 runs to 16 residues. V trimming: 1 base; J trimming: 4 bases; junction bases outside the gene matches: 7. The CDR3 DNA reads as TGTGCCAGCAGCCAAGGAAGCGGGAGGGCCGAATACGAGCAGTACTTC. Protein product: CASSQGSGRAEYEQYF.